These T cell receptor beta chains were read from a single sample in a study of early T cells in non-severe SARS-CoV-2 infection. In TCRdb, the 5' RACE reads were re-called with MiXCR into one record per CDR3 protein. The repertoire holds tens of thousands of distinct CDR3 sequences, with around 5.2% as singletons. Material: whole blood. These receptors came from an adult who was a healthcare worker with PCR-confirmed SARS-CoV-2 infection or an uninfected control (not recorded which). The CDR3 runs from the conserved cysteine through the conserved F or W. A D gene is named only where the DNA matches it firmly. Not all rows give a size; the values are once, few, many and, for expanded clones, a class.

D gene: -
clone size: -
J gene: TRBJ2-7
V gene: TRBV5-4
CDR3 DNA: TGTGCCAGCAGCTTGGAGACAGCCTATTACGAGCAGTACTTC
CDR3 protein: CASSLETAYYEQYF

D gene: TRBD1
clone size: few
J gene: TRBJ2-5
V gene: TRBV19
CDR3 DNA: TGTGCCAGTAGGGGACAGGCCCAAGAGACCCAGTACTTC
CDR3 protein: CASRGQAQETQYF

D gene: -
clone size: many
J gene: TRBJ2-3
V gene: TRBV29-1
CDR3 DNA: TGCAGCGTTGCACGTCCCAGGGGATGGAGCACAGATACGCAGTATTTT
CDR3 protein: CSVARPRGWSTDTQYF

D gene: -
clone size: few
J gene: TRBJ1-4
V gene: TRBV5-1
CDR3 DNA: TGCGCCAGGTGGACGACCGGAGGCGAAAAACTGTTTTTT
CDR3 protein: CARWTTGGEKLFF

D gene: -
clone size: many
J gene: TRBJ2-3
V gene: TRBV5-1
CDR3 DNA: TGCGCCAGCAGCCAGTACACAGATACGCAGTATTTT
CDR3 protein: CASSQYTDTQYF

D gene: -
clone size: many
J gene: TRBJ1-2
V gene: TRBV9
CDR3 DNA: TGTGCCAGCAGCGTAGGGACGGCGGTTGGCTATGGCTACACCTTC
CDR3 protein: CASSVGTAVGYGYTF

D gene: -
clone size: few
J gene: TRBJ2-5
V gene: TRBV5-1
CDR3 DNA: TGCGCCAGCAGCTTGGGTGGACAAGCACAAGAGACCCAGTACTTC
CDR3 protein: CASSLGGQAQETQYF

D gene: -
clone size: -
J gene: TRBJ2-1
V gene: TRBV30
CDR3 DNA: TGTGCCTGGAGGTTTGGCGGCCCGGGGGATGAGCAGTTCTTC
CDR3 protein: CAWRFGGPGDEQFF

D gene: TRBD1
clone size: many
J gene: TRBJ1-2
V gene: TRBV4-2
CDR3 DNA: TGTGCCAGCAGCCAAGATGTACAGGGGGAACTCTATGGCTACACCTTC
CDR3 protein: CASSQDVQGELYGYTF

D gene: -
clone size: many
J gene: TRBJ1-1
V gene: TRBV6-2/TRBV6-3
CDR3 DNA: TGTGCCAGCAGCCGCGACAGAGGAGCTTTCTTT
CDR3 protein: CASSRDRGAFF

D gene: TRBD2
clone size: few
J gene: TRBJ2-3
V gene: TRBV5-1
CDR3 DNA: TGCGCCAGCAGCTTGGTCCTAGCGGGATCCACAGATACGCAGTATTTT
CDR3 protein: CASSLVLAGSTDTQYF

D gene: -
clone size: many
J gene: TRBJ2-7
V gene: TRBV20-1
CDR3 DNA: TGCAGCGCGGGGACAGCCTACGAGCAGTACTTC
CDR3 protein: CSAGTAYEQYF

D gene: TRBD1
clone size: few
J gene: TRBJ2-5
V gene: TRBV29-1
CDR3 DNA: TGCAGCGTTAGACAGGGGAGCTCGTTCGGGGAGACCCAGTACTTC
CDR3 protein: CSVRQGSSFGETQYF

D gene: TRBD1
clone size: -
J gene: TRBJ1-1
V gene: TRBV7-2
CDR3 DNA: TGTGCCAGCAGCTTAGGGACAGGGAGTTTGAACACTGAAGCTTTCTTT
CDR3 protein: CASSLGTGSLNTEAFF

D gene: TRBD1
clone size: few
J gene: TRBJ1-2
V gene: TRBV10-3
CDR3 DNA: TGTGCCATCAGTTCGACAGGGACCCCCTATGGCTACACCTTC
CDR3 protein: CAISSTGTPYGYTF

D gene: -
clone size: many
J gene: TRBJ2-6
V gene: TRBV5-6
CDR3 DNA: TGTGCCAGCAGTTTGGGGGAGGACTCTGGGGCCAACGTCCTGACTTTC
CDR3 protein: CASSLGEDSGANVLTF

D gene: -
clone size: many
J gene: TRBJ2-1
V gene: TRBV29-1
CDR3 DNA: TGCAGCGTTGAAGGTAGTGGACAAACCTACAATGAGCAGTTCTTC
CDR3 protein: CSVEGSGQTYNEQFF

D gene: -
clone size: few
J gene: TRBJ2-3
V gene: TRBV18
CDR3 DNA: TGTGCCAGCTCACCCAATATGGGGACGCAGTATTTT
CDR3 protein: CASSPNMGTQYF

D gene: TRBD1
clone size: -
J gene: TRBJ1-2
V gene: TRBV29-1
CDR3 DNA: TGCAGCGTTGAAGAGGGCAGGGGGTCGGGCTATGGCTACACCTTC
CDR3 protein: CSVEEGRGSGYGYTF

D gene: TRBD1
clone size: few
J gene: TRBJ1-1
V gene: TRBV6-6
CDR3 DNA: TGTGCCAGCAGTACAACAGGGGAAGGCGCGGCTTTCTTT
CDR3 protein: CASSTTGEGAAFF

D gene: -
clone size: many
J gene: TRBJ2-5
V gene: TRBV6-6
CDR3 DNA: TGTGCCTCCCGTAGGGGCGGGCAAGAGACCCAGTACTTC
CDR3 protein: CASRRGGQETQYF

D gene: TRBD2
clone size: -
J gene: TRBJ2-7
V gene: TRBV5-4
CDR3 DNA: TGTGCCAGCAGCCCCAGCGGGGGGGCTTACGAGCAGTACTTC
CDR3 protein: CASSPSGGAYEQYF

D gene: TRBD1
clone size: many
J gene: TRBJ1-1
V gene: TRBV6-1
CDR3 DNA: TGTGCCAGCAGTTTACGGACAGGGCTGAACACTGAAGCTTTCTTT
CDR3 protein: CASSLRTGLNTEAFF

D gene: -
clone size: many
J gene: TRBJ2-1
V gene: TRBV5-1
CDR3 DNA: TGCGCCAGCAGCGCGATGACAGGCACCTACAATGAGCAGTTCTTC
CDR3 protein: CASSAMTGTYNEQFF

D gene: -
clone size: many
J gene: TRBJ2-7
V gene: TRBV11-2
CDR3 DNA: TGTGCCAGCAGCTCGGGCCCCTACGAGCAGTACTTC
CDR3 protein: CASSSGPYEQYF

D gene: -
clone size: many
J gene: TRBJ2-1
V gene: TRBV19
CDR3 DNA: TGTGCCAGTAGTATAGAACCAGGGAGCTCCTACAATGAGCAGTTCTTC
CDR3 protein: CASSIEPGSSYNEQFF

D gene: -
clone size: many
J gene: TRBJ2-7
V gene: TRBV20-1
CDR3 DNA: TGCAGTGCTCGGACGGGACGCTCCTACGAGCAGTACTTC
CDR3 protein: CSARTGRSYEQYF

D gene: -
clone size: -
J gene: TRBJ2-2
V gene: TRBV9
CDR3 DNA: TGTGCCAGCACTCGAGGGGGATTGAACACCGGGGAGCTGTTTTTT
CDR3 protein: CASTRGGLNTGELFF

D gene: TRBD2
clone size: few
J gene: TRBJ2-3
V gene: TRBV13
CDR3 DNA: TGTGCCAGCAGCCCCCGCTGGAGGGTAGCGGGGGCCACTAGCACAGATACGCAGTATTTT
CDR3 protein: CASSPRWRVAGATSTDTQYF

D gene: TRBD2
clone size: -
J gene: TRBJ2-1
V gene: TRBV5-1
CDR3 DNA: TGCGCCAGCAGCCCGGGGACTAGCTCGCGTTACAATGAGCAGTTCTTC
CDR3 protein: CASSPGTSSRYNEQFF

D gene: -
clone size: many
J gene: TRBJ2-7
V gene: TRBV5-6
CDR3 DNA: TGTGCCAGCAGCGCCGCCGGGCCCCCGGACGACGAGCAGTACTTC
CDR3 protein: CASSAAGPPDDEQYF

D gene: TRBD2
clone size: many
J gene: TRBJ2-3
V gene: TRBV7-9
CDR3 DNA: TGTGCCAGCAGCTTTGGACTAGCGGTCACAGATACGCAGTATTTT
CDR3 protein: CASSFGLAVTDTQYF

D gene: TRBD2
clone size: many
J gene: TRBJ2-3
V gene: TRBV27
CDR3 DNA: TGTGCCAGCAGTCCCTTAGCGGGAATGGGAGATACGCAGTATTTT
CDR3 protein: CASSPLAGMGDTQYF

D gene: -
clone size: -
J gene: TRBJ1-5
V gene: TRBV10-1
CDR3 DNA: TGCGCCAGCAGTGAGTCCTCCAATCAGCCCCAGCATTTT
CDR3 protein: CASSESSNQPQHF

D gene: -
clone size: many
J gene: TRBJ2-1
V gene: TRBV10-3
CDR3 DNA: TGTGCCATCAGTCGAGACCGGGGTGGGGTTGAGCAGTTCTTC
CDR3 protein: CAISRDRGGVEQFF

D gene: -
clone size: many
J gene: TRBJ2-5
V gene: TRBV27
CDR3 DNA: TGTGCCAGCAGTACGCTCGGGGGCGACAAGCCCCAAGAGACCCAGTACTTC
CDR3 protein: CASSTLGGDKPQETQYF

D gene: TRBD2
clone size: many
J gene: TRBJ2-2
V gene: TRBV29-1
CDR3 DNA: TGCAGCGTGGGTCTAGCGGGGGTGAACACCGGGGAGCTGTTTTTT
CDR3 protein: CSVGLAGVNTGELFF

D gene: -
clone size: many
J gene: TRBJ2-1
V gene: TRBV7-2
CDR3 DNA: TGTGCCAGCAGCTTGAGGGGCAATGAGCAGTTCTTC
CDR3 protein: CASSLRGNEQFF

D gene: -
clone size: few
J gene: TRBJ1-5
V gene: TRBV20-1
CDR3 DNA: TGCAGTGTTCGGGACAGCAATCAGCCCCAGCATTTT
CDR3 protein: CSVRDSNQPQHF

D gene: -
clone size: many
J gene: TRBJ1-4
V gene: TRBV12-3/TRBV12-4
CDR3 DNA: TGTGCCAGCAGTCCCGGGCCCCCCGTAGGTGAAAAACTGTTTTTT
CDR3 protein: CASSPGPPVGEKLFF

D gene: -
clone size: many
J gene: TRBJ2-1
V gene: TRBV12-3/TRBV12-4
CDR3 DNA: TGTGCCAGCAGTTGGGGGCCAAAAACGGAAAATGAGCAGTTCTTC
CDR3 protein: CASSWGPKTENEQFF

D gene: -
clone size: many
J gene: TRBJ2-3
V gene: TRBV7-2
CDR3 DNA: TGTGCCAGCAGCTTCGGCCAGCAGATGGATACGCAGTATTTT
CDR3 protein: CASSFGQQMDTQYF

D gene: -
clone size: few
J gene: TRBJ1-2
V gene: TRBV5-6
CDR3 DNA: TGTGCCAGCAGCTTGTCATGGCGGAAATTCAACTATGGCTACACCTTC
CDR3 protein: CASSLSWRKFNYGYTF

D gene: -
clone size: few
J gene: TRBJ2-5
V gene: TRBV7-6
CDR3 DNA: TGTGCCAGCAGCTTAGCAGGGGCCCAAGAGACCCAGTACTTC
CDR3 protein: CASSLAGAQETQYF

D gene: -
clone size: many
J gene: TRBJ1-2
V gene: TRBV20-1
CDR3 DNA: TGCAGTGCTAGTGGGCCATCTTCTAACTATGGCTACACCTTC
CDR3 protein: CSASGPSSNYGYTF

D gene: -
clone size: many
J gene: TRBJ1-6
V gene: TRBV27
CDR3 DNA: TGTGCCAGCAGTCCTGGGTCGGGTGGTTCACCCCTCCACTTT
CDR3 protein: CASSPGSGGSPLHF

D gene: TRBD2
clone size: many
J gene: TRBJ2-2
V gene: TRBV7-2
CDR3 DNA: TGTGCCAGCAGCTCTAGCGGTAACACCGGGGAGCTGTTTTTT
CDR3 protein: CASSSSGNTGELFF

D gene: -
clone size: few
J gene: TRBJ1-3
V gene: TRBV25-1
CDR3 DNA: TGTGCCAGCTATGCTGGGGAGCCAAGAAACACCATATATTTT
CDR3 protein: CASYAGEPRNTIYF

D gene: TRBD2
clone size: many
J gene: TRBJ2-1
V gene: TRBV7-2
CDR3 DNA: TGTGCCAGCAGCTCACAGCGCCGGACTAGCGGGGGGCATAAGCAGTTCTTC
CDR3 protein: CASSSQRRTSGGHKQFF

D gene: TRBD2
clone size: few
J gene: TRBJ2-7
V gene: TRBV25-1
CDR3 DNA: TGTGCCAGCAGACCCGCCGAGGGAGGGCGATCCTACGAGCAGTACTTC
CDR3 protein: CASRPAEGGRSYEQYF

D gene: TRBD2
clone size: few
J gene: TRBJ2-5
V gene: TRBV5-1
CDR3 DNA: TGCGCCAGCAGCTTGGACGGGGAGGGGACCCAGTACTTC
CDR3 protein: CASSLDGEGTQYF